The subject of this entry is one TCR beta chain. Its specificity is unknown. These data belong to a study of T cell responses to AZD1222 COVID-19 vaccine. The CDR3 has 15 amino acids. Germline V gene lookup returns CDR1 PRHDT and CDR2 FYEKMQ (reference sequence). The V gene end was trimmed by 1 base and the J gene end by 4 bases; junction bases not matched to a gene: 4. Profiled with immunoSEQ multiplex PCR; TCRdb holds only in-frame clones, not every one. The data contain roughly 100,000 clones, roughly 91% of them singletons. Study-wide results and limits: Two doses of AZD1222 preceded a rise in Spike-specific TCR breadth and depth.

The chain is built from TRBV13 and TRBJ1-3; 7 bases align to TRBD1. The sequences come from peripheral blood, collected 28 days after the second AZD1222 dose. This sequence was found in an adult who received the AZD1222 COVID-19 vaccine. The CDR3 nucleotides read TGTGCCAGCAGCTTAGACACAGGGGAAGGAAACACCATATATTTT. This translates into CASSLDTGEGNTIYF.